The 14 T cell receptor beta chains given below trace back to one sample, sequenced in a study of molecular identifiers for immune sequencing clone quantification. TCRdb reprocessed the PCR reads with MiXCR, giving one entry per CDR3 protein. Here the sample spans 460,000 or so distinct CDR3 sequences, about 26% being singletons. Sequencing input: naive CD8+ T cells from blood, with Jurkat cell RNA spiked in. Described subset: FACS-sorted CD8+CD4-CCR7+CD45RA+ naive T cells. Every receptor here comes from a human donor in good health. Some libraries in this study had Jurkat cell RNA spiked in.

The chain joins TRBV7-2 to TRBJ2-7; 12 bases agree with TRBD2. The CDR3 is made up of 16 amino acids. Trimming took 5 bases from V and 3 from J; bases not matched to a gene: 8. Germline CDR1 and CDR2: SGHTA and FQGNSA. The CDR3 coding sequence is TGTGCCAGCAGCGAAGGGACTAGCGGGCTTCACTACGAGCAGTACTTC. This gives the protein CASSEGTSGLHYEQYF.

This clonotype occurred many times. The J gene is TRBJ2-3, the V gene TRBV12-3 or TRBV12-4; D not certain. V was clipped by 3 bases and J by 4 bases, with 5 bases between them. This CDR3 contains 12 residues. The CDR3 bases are TGTGCCAGCAGTTTCATTCCAGATACGCAGTATTTT. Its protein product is CASSFIPDTQYF.

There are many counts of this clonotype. The chain's CDR3 is CASTTDRAGDTEAFF. In DNA form, the CDR3 reads TGTGCCAGCACCACCGACAGGGCGGGGGACACTGAAGCTTTCTTT. The chain joins TRBV13 to TRBJ1-1; 7 nucleotides align to TRBD1. The junction had 11 bases not matched to a gene; V was cut back by 7 bases and J by 3 bases. The germline V gene encodes CDR1 PRHDT and CDR2 FYEKMQ (reference sequence). This CDR3 comprises 15 residues. The variable domain in full, completed from reference TRBV13 and TRBJ1-1, reads AAGVIQSPRHLIKEKRETATLKCYPIPRHDTVYWYQQGPGQDPQFLISFYEKMQSDKGSIPDRFSAQQFSDYHSELNMSSLELGDSALYFCASTTDRAGDTEAFFGQGTRLTVV.

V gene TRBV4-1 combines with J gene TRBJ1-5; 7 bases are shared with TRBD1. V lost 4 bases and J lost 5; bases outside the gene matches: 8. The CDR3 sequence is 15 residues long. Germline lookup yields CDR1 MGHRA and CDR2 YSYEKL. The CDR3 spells CASSPAAGGDQPQHF. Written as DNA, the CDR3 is TGCGCCAGCAGCCCCGCGGCAGGGGGGGATCAGCCCCAGCATTTT.

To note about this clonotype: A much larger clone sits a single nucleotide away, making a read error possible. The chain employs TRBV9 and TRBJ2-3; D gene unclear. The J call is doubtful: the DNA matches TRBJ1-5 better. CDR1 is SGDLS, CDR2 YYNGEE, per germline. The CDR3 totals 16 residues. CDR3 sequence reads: CASSVEPTLLTDTQHF. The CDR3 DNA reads TGTGCCAGCAGCGTAGAGCCCACTCTTTTAACAGATACGCAGCATTTT.

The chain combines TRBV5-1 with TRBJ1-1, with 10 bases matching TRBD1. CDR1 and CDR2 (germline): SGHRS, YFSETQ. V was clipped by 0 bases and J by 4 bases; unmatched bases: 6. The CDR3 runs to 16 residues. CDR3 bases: TGCGCCAGCAGCTTGGGACAGGGGGCGCGTTCCACTGAAGCTTTCTTT. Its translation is CASSLGQGARSTEAFF.

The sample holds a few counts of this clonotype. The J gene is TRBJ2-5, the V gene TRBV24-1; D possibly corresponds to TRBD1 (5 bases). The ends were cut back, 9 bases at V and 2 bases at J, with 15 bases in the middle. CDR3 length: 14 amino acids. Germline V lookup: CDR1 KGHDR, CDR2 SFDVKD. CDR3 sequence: CATRSRVGQETQYF. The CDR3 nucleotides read TGTGCCACCCGATCCAGGGTCGGACAAGAGACCCAGTACTTC.

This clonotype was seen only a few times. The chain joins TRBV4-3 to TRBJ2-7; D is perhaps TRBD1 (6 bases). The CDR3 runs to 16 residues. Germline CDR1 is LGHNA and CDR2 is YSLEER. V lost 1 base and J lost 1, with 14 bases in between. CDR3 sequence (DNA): TGCGCCAGCAGCCAAGGATGGTCGGACAGATCCTACGAGCAGTACTTC. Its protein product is CASSQGWSDRSYEQYF.

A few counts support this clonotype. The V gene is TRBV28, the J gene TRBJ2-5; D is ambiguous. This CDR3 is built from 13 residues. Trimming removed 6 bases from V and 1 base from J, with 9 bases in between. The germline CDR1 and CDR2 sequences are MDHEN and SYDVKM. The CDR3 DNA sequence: TGTGCCAGCAGGCGACTTTTCCAAGAGACCCAGTACTTC. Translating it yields CASRRLFQETQYF.

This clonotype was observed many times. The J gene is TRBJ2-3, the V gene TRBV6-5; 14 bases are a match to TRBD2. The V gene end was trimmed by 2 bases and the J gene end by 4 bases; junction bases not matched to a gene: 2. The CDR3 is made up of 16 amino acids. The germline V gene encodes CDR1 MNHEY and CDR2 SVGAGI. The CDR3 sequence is CASSYGTSGRADTQYF. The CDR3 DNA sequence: TGTGCCAGCAGTTACGGGACTAGCGGGAGAGCAGATACGCAGTATTTT.

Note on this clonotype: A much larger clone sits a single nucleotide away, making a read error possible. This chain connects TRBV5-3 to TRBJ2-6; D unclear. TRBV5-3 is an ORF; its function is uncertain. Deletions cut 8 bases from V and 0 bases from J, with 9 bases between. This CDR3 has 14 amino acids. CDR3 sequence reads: CASNEGSGANVLTF. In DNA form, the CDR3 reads TGTGCCAGCAACGAAGGCTCTGGGGCCAACGTCCTGACTTTC.

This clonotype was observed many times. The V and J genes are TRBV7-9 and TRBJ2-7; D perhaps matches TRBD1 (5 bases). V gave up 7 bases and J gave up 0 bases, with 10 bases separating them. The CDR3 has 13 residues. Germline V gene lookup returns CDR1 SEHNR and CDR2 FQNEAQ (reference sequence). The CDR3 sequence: CASNSGRSYEQYF. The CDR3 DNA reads TGTGCCAGCAATTCAGGGCGCTCCTACGAGCAGTACTTC.

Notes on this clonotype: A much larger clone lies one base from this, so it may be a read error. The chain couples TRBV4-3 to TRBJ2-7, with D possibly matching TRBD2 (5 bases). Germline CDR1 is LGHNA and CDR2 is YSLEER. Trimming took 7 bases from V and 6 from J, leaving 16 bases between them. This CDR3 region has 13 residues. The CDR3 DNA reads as TGCGCCAGCAACCCAACTCTAGCTTTCGAGCAGTACTTC. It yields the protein CASNPTLAFEQYF.

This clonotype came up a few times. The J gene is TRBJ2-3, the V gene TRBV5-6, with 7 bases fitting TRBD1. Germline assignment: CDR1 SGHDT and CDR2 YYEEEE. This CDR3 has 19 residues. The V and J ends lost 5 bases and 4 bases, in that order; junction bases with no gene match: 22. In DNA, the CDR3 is TGTGCCAGCAGACGGTTAGAATGGTCTTTCTACAGGGGTCCAGATACGCAGTATTTT. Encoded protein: CASRRLEWSFYRGPDTQYF.